The 9 T cell receptor beta chains in this list originate from one sample, sequenced in a study of T cells in Graves' hyperthyroidism and ophthalmopathy. TCR beta CDR3 regions were amplified from RNA transcripts. TCR CDR3 regions were first amplified by RT-PCR with HTBI primers. TCRdb used MiXCR to reprocess the multiplex PCR reads, holding one entry per CDR3 protein. The table has some 250,000 distinct CDR3 sequences, about 14% seen once. Specimen: blood. All receptors come from a woman aged 40 to 49 with Graves' hyperthyroidism that later progressed to Graves' ophthalmopathy.

The sample holds many counts of this clonotype. The chain joins TRBV12-3 or TRBV12-4 to TRBJ2-7; tentatively, D is TRBD2 (5 bases). This CDR3 is built from 14 residues. Trimming left V 3 bases short and J 6 bases short, with 15 bases between. This CDR3 is CASSFRGTACEQYF. The DNA of the CDR3 is TGTGCCAGCAGTTTTCGGGGAACTGCCTGCGAGCAGTACTTC.

This clonotype was counted at least ten times. This sequence joins TRBV6-5 and TRBJ1-1, with TRBD1 as a possible D gene (6 bases). From germline, CDR1 is MNHEY and CDR2 SVGAGI. This CDR3 has 15 amino acids. V lost 0 bases and J lost 7, with 15 bases in between. CDR3 sequence (DNA): TGTGCCAGCAGTTACTCGGGGGGGCTGATGGATGAAGCTTTCTTT. Amino acid sequence: CASSYSGGLMDEAFF.

Notes on this clonotype: This may be a read error: a much more frequent sequence differs by one nucleotide. The rearrangement uses TRBV11-1 and TRBJ2-7; D unclear. The CDR3 has 14 residues. Germline V lookup: CDR1 SGHAT, CDR2 FQDESV (reference sequence). The CDR3 region is CASSGVGKYYEQHF. The CDR3, as DNA: TGTGCCAGCAGTGGGGTTGGGAAGTACTACGAGCAGCACTTC.

This clonotype was picked up many times. The CDR3 nucleotides read TGTGCCAGTTACCGAGAGGAGGGGATAGCTGAAGCTTTCTTT. It is translated as CASYREEGIAEAFF. This chain links TRBV19 with TRBJ1-1, with D perhaps TRBD1 (5 bases). The CDR3 is made up of 14 amino acids. Germline V gene sequence: CDR1 LNHDA, CDR2 SQIVND (reference sequence). V lost 8 bases to trimming and J lost 6 bases, with 19 bases between them. Drawing the rest from reference TRBV19 and TRBJ1-1, the complete variable domain is DGGITQSPKYLFRKEGQNVTLSCEQNLNHDAMYWYRQDPGQGLRLIYYSQIVNDFQKGDIAEGYSVSREKKESFPLTVTSAQKNPTAFYLCASYREEGIAEAFFGQGTRLTVV.

V usage is TRBV5-1 and J usage is TRBJ2-7; 7 bases are shared with TRBD2. The CDR3 sequence is 15 residues long. Trimming removed 4 bases from V and 4 bases from J; junction bases left unmatched: 11. CDR1 is SGHRS and CDR2 is YFSETQ in the germline V gene. This chain's CDR3 is CASSPAAGVLYEQYF. Here the CDR3 DNA reads TGCGCCAGCAGCCCGGCGGCGGGAGTCTTGTACGAGCAGTACTTC.

V usage is TRBV19 and J usage is TRBJ2-2, with TRBD1 matching 10 bases. Losses at the gene ends were 1 base for V and 3 bases for J; bases not matched to a gene: 5. The CDR3 is 17 amino acids. Germline lookup yields CDR1 LNHDA and CDR2 SQIVND (reference sequence). Written as DNA, the CDR3 is TGTGCCAGTAGTATAGTTCCCGGGACAGGGGACACCGGGGAGCTGTTTTTT. It encodes CASSIVPGTGDTGELFF.

This clonotype was picked up many times. The rearrangement links TRBV6-1 to TRBJ1-1; D is possibly TRBD1 (5 bases). The CDR3 loop spans 14 amino acids. V gave up 6 bases and J gave up 4 bases, with 15 bases separating them. Germline-derived CDR1 and CDR2 are MNHNS and SASEGT. The chain's CDR3 is CASRPDSYRTEAFF. The CDR3 DNA reads as TGTGCCAGCAGACCCGACAGTTATCGCACTGAAGCTTTCTTT.

This clonotype was picked up many times. The chain is built from TRBV2 and TRBJ2-3; 8 bases agree with TRBD1. CDR3 size: 12 residues. Germline assignment: CDR1 SNHLY and CDR2 FYNNEI. Trimming removed 9 bases from V and 3 bases from J; junction bases left unmatched: 2. This CDR3 reads CARDRGTDTQYF. The CDR3 DNA reads TGTGCCAGAGACAGGGGAACAGATACGCAGTATTTT. The entire variable domain, with the rest obtained from reference TRBV2 and TRBJ2-3, is as follows: EPEVTQTPSHQVTQMGQEVILRCVPISNHLYFYWYRQILGQKVEFLVSFYNNEISEKSEIFDDQFSVERPDGSNFTLKIRSTKLEDSAMYFCARDRGTDTQYFGPGTRLTVL.

The rearrangement uses TRBV5-6 and TRBJ2-5, with TRBD2 identical over 8 bases. This CDR3 is built from 16 residues. Germline CDR1 is SGHDT and CDR2 is YYEEEE. V was clipped by 0 bases and J by 2 bases; unmatched bases: 6. The CDR3 region has the DNA TGTGCCAGCAGCTTGGTGGTAGCGGGGCCACAAGAGACCCAGTACTTC. Encoded protein: CASSLVVAGPQETQYF.